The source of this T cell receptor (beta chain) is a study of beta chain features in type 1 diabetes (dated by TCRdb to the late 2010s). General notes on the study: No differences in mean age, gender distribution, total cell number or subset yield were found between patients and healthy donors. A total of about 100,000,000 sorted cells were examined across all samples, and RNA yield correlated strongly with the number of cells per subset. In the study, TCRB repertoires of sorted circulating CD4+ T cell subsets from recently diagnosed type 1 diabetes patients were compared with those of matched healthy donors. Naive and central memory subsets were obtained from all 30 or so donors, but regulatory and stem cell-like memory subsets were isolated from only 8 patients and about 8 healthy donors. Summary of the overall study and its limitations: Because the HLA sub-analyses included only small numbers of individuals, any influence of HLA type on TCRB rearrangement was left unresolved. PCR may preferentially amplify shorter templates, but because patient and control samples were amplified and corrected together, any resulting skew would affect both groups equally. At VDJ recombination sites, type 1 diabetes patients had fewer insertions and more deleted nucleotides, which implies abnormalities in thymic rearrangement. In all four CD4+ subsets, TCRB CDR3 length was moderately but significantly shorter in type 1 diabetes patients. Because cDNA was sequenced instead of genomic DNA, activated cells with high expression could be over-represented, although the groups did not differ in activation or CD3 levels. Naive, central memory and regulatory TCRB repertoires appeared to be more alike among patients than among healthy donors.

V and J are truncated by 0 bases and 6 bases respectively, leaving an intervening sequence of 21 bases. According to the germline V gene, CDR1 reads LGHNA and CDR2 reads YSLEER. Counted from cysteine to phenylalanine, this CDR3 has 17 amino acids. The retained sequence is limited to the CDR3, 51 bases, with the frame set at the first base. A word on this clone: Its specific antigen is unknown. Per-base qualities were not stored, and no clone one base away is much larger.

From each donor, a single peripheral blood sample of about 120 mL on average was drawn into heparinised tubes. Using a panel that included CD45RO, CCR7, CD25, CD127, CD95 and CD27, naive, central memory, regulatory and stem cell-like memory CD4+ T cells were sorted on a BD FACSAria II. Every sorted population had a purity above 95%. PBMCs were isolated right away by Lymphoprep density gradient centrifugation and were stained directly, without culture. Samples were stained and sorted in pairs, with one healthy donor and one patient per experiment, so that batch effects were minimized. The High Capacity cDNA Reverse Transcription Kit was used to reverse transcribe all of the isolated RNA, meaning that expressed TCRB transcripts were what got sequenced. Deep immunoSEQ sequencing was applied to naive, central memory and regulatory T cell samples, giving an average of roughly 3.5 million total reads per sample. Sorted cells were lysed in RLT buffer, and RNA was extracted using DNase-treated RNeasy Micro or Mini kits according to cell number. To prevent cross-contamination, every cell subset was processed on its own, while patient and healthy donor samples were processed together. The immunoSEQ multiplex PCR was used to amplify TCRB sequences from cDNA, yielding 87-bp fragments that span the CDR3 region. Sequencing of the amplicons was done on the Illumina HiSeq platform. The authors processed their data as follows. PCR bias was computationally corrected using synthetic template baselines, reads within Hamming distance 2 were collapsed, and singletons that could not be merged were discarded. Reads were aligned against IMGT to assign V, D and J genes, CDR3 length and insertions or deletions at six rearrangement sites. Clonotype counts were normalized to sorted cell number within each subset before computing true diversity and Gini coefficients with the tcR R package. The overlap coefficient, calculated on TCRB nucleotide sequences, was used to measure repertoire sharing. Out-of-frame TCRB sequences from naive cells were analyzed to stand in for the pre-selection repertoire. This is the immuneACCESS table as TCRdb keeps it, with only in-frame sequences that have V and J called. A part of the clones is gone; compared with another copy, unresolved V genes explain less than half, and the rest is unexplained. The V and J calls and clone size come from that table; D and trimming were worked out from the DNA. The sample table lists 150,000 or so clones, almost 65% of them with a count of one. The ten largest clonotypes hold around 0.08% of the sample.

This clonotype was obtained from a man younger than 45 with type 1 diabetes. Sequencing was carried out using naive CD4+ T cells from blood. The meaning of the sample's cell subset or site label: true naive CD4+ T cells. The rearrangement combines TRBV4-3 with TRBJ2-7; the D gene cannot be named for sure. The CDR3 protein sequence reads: CASSQDPRSSGGGEQYF. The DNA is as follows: TGCGCCAGCAGCCAAGATCCAAGAAGTTCAGGTGGTGGCGAGCAGTACTTC.